This is a list of T cell receptor beta chains from one sample in a study of T cells in localized non-small cell lung cancer. The table came from immunoSEQ multiplex PCR; TCRdb's copy has only in-frame clones and leaves some out. The table includes tens of thousands of clones, approximately 80% detected once. The starting material was peripheral blood mononuclear cells, obtained before any cancer treatment. These receptors all come from a man aged 40 to 69 with stage III lung adenocarcinoma. Both conserved end residues are part of each CDR3. D genes are given only for firm matches. The listing skips clone size in some rows; elsewhere it reads once, few, many or a size class.

CAIGRDLTTDTQYF,TGTGCCATCGGACGGGACTTAACTACAGATACGCAGTATTTT,TRBJ2-3,.,TRBV10-3,.
CSSRGTSYNEQFF,TGCAGCTCACGCGGGACCTCGTACAATGAGCAGTTCTTC,TRBJ2-1,.,TRBV29-1,.
CASTPDSMLANQPQHF,TGTGCCAGTACTCCGGACAGCATGTTAGCCAATCAGCCCCAGCATTTT,TRBJ1-5,.,TRBV19,.
CAASYRDRVNEQYF,TGTGCCGCTTCATACCGGGACAGGGTGAACGAGCAGTACTTC,TRBJ2-7,TRBD1,TRBV6-1,few
CASSKGFLTRGEANVLTF,TGTGCCAGTAGTAAAGGTTTTCTGACTCGAGGGGAGGCCAACGTCCTGACTTTC,TRBJ2-6,.,TRBV19,.
CASSGMDRGVGTQYF,TGTGCCAGCAGTGGGATGGACAGGGGAGTAGGTACGCAGTATTTT,TRBJ2-3,TRBD1,TRBV2,.
CSVDRAGTEAFF,TGCAGCGTCGACAGGGCAGGAACTGAAGCTTTCTTT,TRBJ1-1,TRBD1,TRBV29-1,.
CASGLVEGWVRGGQTEAFF,TGTGCTAGTGGTTTGGTAGAAGGGTGGGTCCGGGGTGGACAGACCGAAGCTTTCTTT,TRBJ1-1,.,TRBV12-5,few
CASSLTGEDGYTF,TGTGCCAGCAGCTTGACAGGGGAGGATGGCTACACCTTC,TRBJ1-2,TRBD1,TRBV7-8,once
CASSRGGPSTDTQYF,TGTGCCAGCAGCCGGGGGGGCCCGAGCACAGATACGCAGTATTTT,TRBJ2-3,TRBD2,TRBV7-2,once
CASKSDRGVSNTGELFF,TGTGCCAGTAAATCTGACAGGGGAGTGTCGAACACCGGGGAGCTGTTTTTT,TRBJ2-2,TRBD1,TRBV19,.
CASSYGGYADTEAFF,TGTGCCAGCAGTTATGGGGGGTACGCGGACACTGAAGCTTTCTTT,TRBJ1-1,.,TRBV6-6,.
CASSLTSDFFSGELFF,TGTGCCAGCAGCTTAACGTCTGACTTCTTTAGCGGGGAGCTGTTTTTT,TRBJ2-2,.,TRBV7-3,.
CASSQGGREQYF,TGCGCCAGCAGCCAGGGAGGACGCGAGCAGTACTTC,TRBJ2-7,.,TRBV5-1,.
CAVRGGYGYTF,TGTGCCGTCCGGGGCGGCTATGGCTACACCTTC,TRBJ1-2,.,TRBV19,.
CASSLTKWKTGNTIYF,TGTGCCAGCAGCTTGACGAAATGGAAGACTGGAAACACCATATATTTT,TRBJ1-3,.,TRBV5-6,.
CASSKEGSQPQHF,TGTGCCAGCAGCAAAGAGGGTTCCCAGCCCCAGCATTTT,TRBJ1-5,.,TRBV2,.
CASSEGPGTGAYEQYF,TGCGCCAGCAGTGAGGGACCCGGGACAGGTGCGTACGAGCAGTACTTC,TRBJ2-7,TRBD1,TRBV10-2,.
CASSDPGTGGDYGYTF,TGTGCCAGTAGTGATCCCGGGACAGGGGGAGACTATGGCTACACCTTC,TRBJ1-2,TRBD1,TRBV19,.
CASSSREPLEQYF,TGTGCCAGCAGTTCCAGGGAGCCCTTGGAGCAGTACTTC,TRBJ2-7,.,TRBV7-9,.
CASSSGTRTNTEAFF,TGTGCCAGCAGCTCCGGGACAAGGACAAACACTGAAGCTTTCTTT,TRBJ1-1,.,TRBV5-8,.
CASSITGTGDTEAFF,TGTGCCAGTAGTATAACCGGGACAGGGGACACTGAAGCTTTCTTT,TRBJ1-1,TRBD1,TRBV19,once
CASSDVATEGFYGYTF,TGCGCCAGCAGTGATGTGGCGACGGAGGGATTCTATGGCTACACCTTC,TRBJ1-2,.,TRBV10-2,.
CASSLDYPDTQYF,TGTGCCAGCAGCTTGGACTACCCAGATACGCAGTATTTT,TRBJ2-3,.,TRBV11-2,.
CASTPLGEMNTEAFF,TGTGCCAGCACCCCCCTAGGGGAAATGAACACTGAAGCTTTCTTT,TRBJ1-1,.,TRBV27,.
CAGSRSYEQYF,TGTGCCGGGTCCCGCTCCTACGAGCAGTACTTC,TRBJ2-7,.,TRBV25-1,.
CASSPDLAGERSYNEQFF,TGTGCCAGCTCACCAGACTTAGCGGGAGAACGGTCCTACAATGAGCAGTTCTTC,TRBJ2-1,TRBD2,TRBV18,.
CASSLPTAGLGTDTQYF,TGTGCCAGCAGCTTGCCCACGGCAGGGTTAGGGACAGATACGCAGTATTTT,TRBJ2-3,.,TRBV5-4,.
CASMTGGYEQFF,TGTGCCAGCATGACAGGGGGGTATGAGCAGTTCTTC,TRBJ2-1,TRBD1,TRBV2,.
CASRGDSYGYTF,TGTGCCAGCAGGGGGGATAGCTATGGCTACACCTTC,TRBJ1-2,.,TRBV2,.
CASSEPGQGETQYF,TGTGCCAGCAGTGAACCGGGACAGGGAGAGACCCAGTACTTC,TRBJ2-5,TRBD1,TRBV25-1,.
CASSLGQPGHEWETNEKLFF,TGTGCCAGCAGCTTAGGCCAACCGGGACACGAATGGGAAACTAATGAAAAACTGTTTTTT,TRBJ1-4,.,TRBV11-3,.
CASSPERAANDYGYTF,TGTGCCAGCAGCCCCGAGAGGGCCGCCAATGACTATGGCTACACCTTC,TRBJ1-2,.,TRBV5-4,few
CASSLWGAGANVLTF,TGTGCCAGCAGTTTATGGGGGGCTGGGGCCAACGTCCTGACTTTC,TRBJ2-6,.,TRBV27,.
CSVEQGSNQPQHF,TGCAGCGTGGAACAGGGGAGCAATCAGCCCCAGCATTTT,TRBJ1-5,TRBD1,TRBV29-1,.
CASSLAGSQETQYF,TGCGCCAGCAGCTTGGCCGGTAGCCAAGAGACCCAGTACTTC,TRBJ2-5,.,TRBV5-1,once
CASSPSSASGRGGNTGELFF,TGTGCCAGCAGCCCGTCGTCGGCTAGCGGGAGGGGAGGGAACACCGGGGAGCTGTTTTTT,TRBJ2-2,TRBD2,TRBV7-3,few
CASSFGTDLNTEAFF,TGTGCCAGCTCATTTGGGACAGACTTGAACACTGAAGCTTTCTTT,TRBJ1-1,TRBD1,TRBV18,.
CASSLTYEQYF,TGTGCCAGCAGCTTGACCTACGAGCAGTACTTC,TRBJ2-7,.,TRBV7-2,.
CASSPPSPYEQYF,TGTGCCAGCAGTCCCCCCTCCCCCTACGAGCAGTACTTC,TRBJ2-7,.,TRBV27,.
CASSVDGQGRSPLHF,TGTGCCAGCAGCGTAGACGGGCAGGGACGATCACCCCTCCACTTT,TRBJ1-6,.,TRBV9,.
CASSQGLVGNTIYF,TGTGCCAGCAGCCAGGGTTTGGTAGGAAACACCATATATTTT,TRBJ1-3,.,TRBV21-1,few
CASSLNRGENTEAFF,TGCGCCAGCAGCCTAAACAGGGGCGAGAACACTGAAGCTTTCTTT,TRBJ1-1,TRBD1,TRBV4-1,few
CASSVTPGGSGNTIYF,TGTGCCAGCAGCGTAACCCCCGGGGGATCTGGAAACACCATATATTTT,TRBJ1-3,.,TRBV9,.
CASSLRQGALDEQYF,TGTGCCAGCAGTTTAAGGCAGGGTGCGTTGGACGAGCAGTACTTC,TRBJ2-7,.,TRBV28,.
CAWRGTSAYNEQFF,TGTGCCTGGAGGGGGACTAGCGCATACAATGAGCAGTTCTTC,TRBJ2-1,TRBD2,TRBV30,few
CASSEEGQTQYF,TGCGCCAGCAGCGAGGAGGGGCAGACGCAGTATTTT,TRBJ2-3,.,TRBV5-1,.
CASSDGGFSGNTIYF,TGTGCCAGCAGTGACGGGGGGTTCTCTGGAAACACCATATATTTT,TRBJ1-3,.,TRBV6-1,.
CARREEDYGYTF,TGCGCCAGAAGGGAAGAGGACTATGGCTACACCTTC,TRBJ1-2,.,TRBV2,few
CAISGAGRSGNEQFF,TGTGCCATCAGTGGGGCGGGCAGGTCGGGCAATGAGCAGTTCTTC,TRBJ2-1,.,TRBV10-3,.
CASSPPLVPRGDEQFF,TGTGCCAGCAGCCCCCCTCTAGTCCCCAGGGGCGATGAGCAGTTCTTC,TRBJ2-1,.,TRBV7-9,few
CASSLQVFGDTQYF,TGTGCCAGCAGCTTACAGGTATTTGGAGATACGCAGTATTTT,TRBJ2-3,.,TRBV7-8,.
CASSRDRRSYEQYF,TGTGCCAGTAGTCGGGACAGGCGTTCCTACGAGCAGTACTTC,TRBJ2-7,TRBD1,TRBV19,.
CASSPGQGVYNEQFF,TGTGCCAGCAGTCCCGGACAGGGGGTGTACAATGAGCAGTTCTTC,TRBJ2-1,TRBD1,TRBV27,.
CASSLGGAAGYTF,TGTGCCAGCAGTTTAGGGGGCGCAGCCGGCTACACCTTC,TRBJ1-2,.,TRBV27,.